A single sample is the source of the 22 T cell receptor beta chains below, sequenced in a study of blood T cell repertoires in COVID-19. Clones were read by immunoSEQ multiplex PCR, and TCRdb kept only the in-frame ones, dropping some. This sample has around 100,000 clones, with around 82% found just once. Sequencing was carried out using peripheral blood. The source of these receptors is a man aged 60-69 years with acute or convalescent COVID-19.

V usage is TRBV7-9 and J usage is TRBJ2-1; D may be TRBD1 (6 bases). The germline gives CDR1 SEHNR, CDR2 FQNEAQ (reference sequence). V was clipped by 3 bases and J by 2 bases, with 8 bases between them. This CDR3 is built from 14 residues. CDR3: CASSFGDTYNEQFF. The CDR3 DNA follows: TGTGCCAGCAGCTTTGGGGACACCTACAATGAGCAGTTCTTC.

In DNA form, the CDR3 reads TGCGCCAGCAGCCCGACAGGGCTGAATGAAAAACTGTTTTTT. Its translation is CASSPTGLNEKLFF. The chain links TRBV10-2 to TRBJ1-4, with 7 positions matching TRBD1. Germline V gene sequence: CDR1 WSHSY, CDR2 SAAADI. After removal of 6 bases from V and 5 bases from J, the junction contained 6 bases not matched to a gene. This CDR3 has 14 amino acids.

The chain uses TRBV19 and TRBJ2-1, with D hard to call. Germline assignment: CDR1 LNHDA and CDR2 SQIVND (reference sequence). The germline V and J ends were trimmed by 2 bases and 3 bases, with 5 bases remaining between them. This CDR3 has 13 amino acids. CDR3 region: CASSINSYNEQFF. DNA of the CDR3: TGTGCCAGTAGTATAAACAGCTACAATGAGCAGTTCTTC.

V is TRBV27 and J is TRBJ1-2; TRBD1 is a possible D gene (6 bases). The CDR3 totals 15 residues. CDR1 and CDR2 from the germline V gene are MNHEY and SMNVEV (reference sequence). Trimming cost V 5 bases and J 4 bases, with 17 bases left between them. CDR3: CASSVTRGSSYGYTF. In nucleotides, the CDR3 is TGTGCCAGCAGTGTAACCAGGGGATCGAGCTATGGCTACACCTTC.

This clone was found once. V and J are TRBV6-5 and TRBJ1-5; D remains unclear. Germline assignment: CDR1 MNHEY and CDR2 SVGAGI. This CDR3 is 15 amino acids long. The ends were cut back, 4 bases at V and 0 bases at J, with 10 bases in the middle. For the CDR3, the DNA is TGTGCCAGCAGTTTAACACCTCATAGCAATCAGCCCCAGCATTTT. This encodes CASSLTPHSNQPQHF.

V gene TRBV5-5 combines with J gene TRBJ2-3, with D hard to call. Deletions cut 0 bases from V and 7 bases from J, with 12 bases between. Germline V CDR1 and CDR2: SGHKS, YYEKEE (reference sequence). The CDR3 is made up of 14 amino acids. CDR3 sequence reads: CASSLGGQANTQYF. CDR3 nucleotide sequence: TGTGCCAGCAGCTTGGGTGGCCAAGCGAATACGCAGTATTTT. The full variable domain, its missing parts supplied by reference TRBV5-5 and TRBJ2-3, is DAGVTQSPTHLIKTRGQQVTLRCSPISGHKSVSWYQQVLGQGPQFIFQYYEKEERGRGNFPDRFSARQFPNYSSELNVNALLLGDSALYLCASSLGGQANTQYFGPGTRLTVL.

V gene TRBV14 combines with J gene TRBJ1-1; D gene unclear. Germline V gene lookup returns CDR1 SGHDN and CDR2 FVKESK. The CDR3 contains 11 residues. V lost 2 bases, J lost 8 bases, and 6 bases lay in between. The CDR3 protein is CASSQQREAFF. In nucleotides, the CDR3 is TGTGCCAGCAGCCAACAGCGGGAAGCTTTCTTT.

The CDR3 loop is CASSVAENTEAFF. The CDR3 nucleotides are TGTGCCAGTAGTGTCGCAGAGAACACTGAAGCTTTCTTT. The J gene is TRBJ1-1, the V gene TRBV19, with no clear D. The CDR3 contains 13 residues. With 5 bases removed from V and 1 base from J, the gap between germline ends came to 8 bases. CDR1 LNHDA and CDR2 SQIVND come from the germline V gene (reference sequence).

The chain joins TRBV30 to TRBJ2-7; TRBD1 matches at 7 bases. The CDR3 runs to 13 residues. Germline V lookup: CDR1 GTSNPN, CDR2 SVGIG (reference sequence). The J segment lost 1 base and the V segment lost 1 base, leaving 1 base of the junction unmatched. The CDR3 loop reads CAWSAGQSYEQYF. For the CDR3, the DNA is TGTGCCTGGAGTGCGGGACAGTCCTACGAGCAGTACTTC.

The chain joins TRBV6-5 to TRBJ2-3, with 11 bases fitting TRBD2. Germline CDR1 MNHEY, CDR2 SVGAGI. CDR3 length: 15 residues. The ends lost 4 bases at V and 11 bases at J; junction bases unmatched: 11. This chain's CDR3 is CASSSGLAGPQGQYF. The CDR3 coding sequence is TGTGCCAGCAGTTCAGGACTAGCGGGTCCCCAGGGGCAGTATTTT.

CDR3 protein: CASSRRTGVSTDTQYF. The DNA for the CDR3 is TGTGCCAGCAGTCGGCGGACAGGCGTAAGCACAGATACGCAGTATTTT. This chain uses TRBV27 with TRBJ2-3; 7 bases agree with TRBD1. The germline V gene encodes CDR1 MNHEY and CDR2 SMNVEV (reference sequence). J gave up 0 bases and V 5 bases, and 8 bases lay outside the gene matches. The CDR3 spans 16 residues.

The rearrangement links TRBV4-3 to TRBJ1-4; TRBD1 agrees at 8 bases. This CDR3 region has 18 residues. V lost 4 bases, J lost 1 base, and 11 bases stayed unmatched. Germline CDR1 and CDR2: LGHNA and YSLEER. The CDR3: CASSRSGGGGITNEKLFF. CDR3 DNA sequence: TGCGCCAGCAGCCGATCAGGGGGCGGTGGAATAACTAATGAAAAACTGTTTTTT.

This clone was recorded at least ten times. This chain links TRBV5-4 with TRBJ1-2; TRBD1 might be the D (5 bases). Germline CDR1 is SGHNT and CDR2 is YYREEE (reference sequence). The germline V and J ends were trimmed by 0 bases and 2 bases, with 14 bases remaining between them. This CDR3 contains 16 residues. For the CDR3, the DNA is TGTGCCAGCAGCTTGGAAGGGGCCCTCGTAAACTATGGCTACACCTTC. Translation: CASSLEGALVNYGYTF.

The chain joins TRBV2 to TRBJ1-1; D uncertain. This CDR3 comprises 13 residues. V was cut by 4 bases and J by 1 base, with 7 bases left in between. Germline V gives CDR1 SNHLY, CDR2 FYNNEI. CDR3 loop: CASSGRGNTEAFF. The CDR3 coding sequence is TGTGCCAGCAGTGGTCGGGGGAACACTGAAGCTTTCTTT. Together with reference TRBV2 and TRBJ1-1, the CDR3 gives the full variable domain: EPEVTQTPSHQVTQMGQEVILRCVPISNHLYFYWYRQILGQKVEFLVSFYNNEISEKSEIFDDQFSVERPDGSNFTLKIRSTKLEDSAMYFCASSGRGNTEAFFGQGTRLTVV.

The chain combines TRBV13 with TRBJ1-2, with unresolved D. This CDR3 is built from 13 residues. CDR1 and CDR2 from the germline V gene are PRHDT and FYEKMQ (reference sequence). V lost 4 bases to trimming and J lost 4 bases, with 10 bases between them. This CDR3 reads CASSSEVLYGYTF. The CDR3 DNA reads TGTGCCAGCAGCTCGGAGGTACTCTATGGCTACACCTTC.

The chain carries TRBV12-3 or TRBV12-4 and TRBJ2-7, with TRBD2 matching 7 bases. The trim removed 4 bases at V and 5 bases at J, leaving 5 bases unmatched. The CDR3 spans 13 residues. The CDR3 reads CASSWGGLHEQYF. In DNA form, the CDR3 reads TGTGCCAGCAGTTGGGGAGGGCTTCACGAGCAGTACTTC.

The CDR3 here is CASRQGRDYGYTF. CDR3 bases: TGTGCCAGCAGGCAGGGAAGGGACTATGGCTACACCTTC. This chain connects TRBV14 to TRBJ1-2; weak D call: TRBD1 (5 bases). Between the trimmed V and J ends, which lost 6 bases and 3 bases, there was a span of 11 bases. CDR3 size: 13 residues. Germline lookup yields CDR1 SGHDN and CDR2 FVKESK.

V is TRBV14 and J is TRBJ2-7; 8 bases are a match to TRBD1. Looked up from germline, CDR1 is SGHDN and CDR2 is FVKESK. Trimming removed 1 base from V and 3 bases from J; junction bases left unmatched: 5. CDR3 length equals 15 residues. The CDR3 bases are TGTGCCAGCAGCCAAGCGGAGACAGGGGTCTACGAGCAGTACTTC. Protein product: CASSQAETGVYEQYF.

J is TRBJ1-1 and V is TRBV5-1; 8 nucleotides line up with TRBD1. CDR1 SGHRS and CDR2 YFSETQ come from the germline V gene. This CDR3 is built from 17 residues. The V segment lost 3 bases and the J segment 0 bases; nucleotides outside the gene matches: 10. DNA for the CDR3: TGCGCCAGCAGCTCCAACCCCGGACAGGGCATGAACACTGAAGCTTTCTTT. Translation gives CASSSNPGQGMNTEAFF.

The chain has TRBV12-5 and TRBJ2-3; D remains unclear. This CDR3 has 13 residues. V was clipped by 0 bases and J by 7 bases, with 8 bases between them. Germline V gene lookup returns CDR1 LGHNT and CDR2 FRNRAP. The chain's CDR3 is CASGLVLANTQYF. CDR3 coding DNA: TGTGCTAGTGGTTTGGTTTTGGCAAATACGCAGTATTTT.

This chain links TRBV6-5 with TRBJ1-2, with 7 bases lining up with TRBD1. Germline CDR1 reads MNHEY; CDR2 reads SVGAGI. Losses at the gene ends were 6 bases for V and 2 bases for J; bases not matched to a gene: 6. The CDR3 is 14 amino acids. The CDR3: CASSRGGANYGYTF. The CDR3 DNA sequence: TGTGCCAGCAGCCGAGGGGGCGCCAACTATGGCTACACCTTC.

The V and J genes are TRBV6-1 and TRBJ1-2; the match to TRBD1 covers 9 bases. V dropped 2 bases and J dropped 6; count of bases not matched to a gene: 4. The CDR3 totals 14 residues. Germline V lookup: CDR1 MNHNS, CDR2 SASEGT. CDR3 nucleotide sequence: TGTGCCAGCAGTGAACTACAGGGGGCAGATGGCTACACCTTC. It codes for CASSELQGADGYTF.